This T cell receptor (beta chain) was recovered during a study of graft-versus-host responses after intestinal transplantation (dated by TCRdb to the early 2020s). At the level of the whole study: Multivisceral, liver-intestinal, or isolated intestinal transplants were received by the recipients. All recipients received anti-thymocyte globulin induction followed by maintenance tacrolimus and steroids for three to four years. After intestinal transplantation, graft-versus-host and host-versus-graft alloreactive T cell clones were followed in the graft, circulation and bone marrow using bulk TCR-beta CDR3 sequencing. Alloreactive clones were identified by sequencing pre-transplant mixed lymphocyte reaction products and comparing these products with unstimulated pre-transplant donor and recipient T cells. Of the approximately 25 intestinal transplant recipients enrolled in the cohort, one of whom was a retransplant, 3 patients without pretransplant specimens were excluded. A peak of at least 4% donor T cells among recipient peripheral blood mononuclear cells was the definition used for donor T cell macrochimerism. Rather than going through the commercial service, samples from a few later patients were sequenced in-house on an Illumina MiSeq and processed with MiXCR.

About this clone: Its antigen specificity is not known. It has no much larger one-base neighbor in the sample; base qualities were not kept.

Here is what the overall study found, with its caveats: Early after transplant, peak levels of circulating GvH clones were found to be associated with declines in HvG clones. The relatively low number and heterogeneity of intestinal transplant patients limited the conclusions. GvH clones were found in recipient bone marrow, and some of the GvH clones appeared earlier in ileal mucosa or blood, which is consistent with an intestinal mucosal origin. High GvH to HvG T cell clonal ratios were observed in the allografts of patients with donor T cell macrochimerism.

From the cysteine through the phenylalanine, the CDR3 covers 14 amino acids. The only DNA kept is the CDR3, 42 bases in frame from the first base. Unmatched junction bases come to 5, with V trimmed by 3 bases and J by 2 bases. The germline V gene (reference sequence) supplies CDR1 SGHKS and CDR2 YYEKEE. Blood samples were collected up to 4 times in the first month after transplant and then at least monthly when available. The library was made by the immunoSEQ multiplex PCR assay. Adaptive Biotechnologies carried out high-throughput TCR-beta CDR3 sequencing of genomic DNA for most patients. From the authors' description of their analysis: Adaptive's ImmunoSEQ software supplied the TCR sequencing data for around 17 patients, while MiXCR and VDJtools were used to process three other patients. CDR3 nucleotide sequences shared by donor and recipient were removed because the origin of these sequences could not be assigned. To be classed as alloreactive, a clone needed at least 2-fold expansion over unstimulated cells and a minimum CFSE-low frequency of 0.002% (template counts) or 0.001% (read counts). Mappable clones were those detected in sequenced pre-transplant spleen, lymph node, or MLR CFSE-low populations of the donor or recipient. Cumulative frequency of alloreactive clones was calculated as a percentage of all sequences weighted by copy number. TCRdb re-hosts the immuneACCESS table, in-frame sequences only. Its copies lack some clones; in the studies checked, an unresolved V gene accounts for under half of them, and the cause for the rest is not known. The DNA gave D and trimming, while V, J and clone size come from that table. A total of about 27,000 clones appear in this sample, approximately 96% of them only once. Jointly, the top ten make up around 0.82% of the sample.

This sequence was found in a human patient who received an intestinal transplant, so some T cells may come from the graft donor. In this chain, TRBV5-5 is recombined with TRBJ2-7; a stretch of 7 junction bases matches TRBD2. The sample in question was PBMCs, obtained nearly 31 days after intestinal transplant. In nucleotide form, the sequence is TGTGCCAGCAGCTGGGGGGGGTACCCCTACGAGCAGTACTTC. Translated, this is CASSWGGYPYEQYF.